This note documents a single TCR beta chain sequence. Its target is unknown. The data belong to a study of neoadjuvant nivolumab and ipilimumab in lung cancer. CDR3 length: 14 residues. Germline CDR1 reads SGHTA; CDR2 reads FQGNSA. V was pared by 4 bases and J by 4 bases, with 2 bases of the junction left unmatched. Using immunoSEQ multiplex PCR, the repertoire was profiled, and TCRdb retains in-frame clones only, with some absent. Seen here are 39,000 or so clones, roughly nine tenths observed once, and the top ten hold approximately 3.3%. Whole-study findings and limits: Pretherapy blood TCR richness correlated positively with resected tumor richness. Only a small number of samples underwent TCR sequencing.

The sequencing here drew on peripheral blood, taken before neoadjuvant nivolumab, alone or with ipilimumab. This chain uses TRBV7-2 with TRBJ1-1, with 11 bases aligning to TRBD1. The receptor was isolated from an adult with non-small cell lung cancer. As DNA, the CDR3 is TGTGCCAGCAGCTCGGGACAGGGGGTCACTGAAGCTTTCTTT. This sequence encodes CASSSGQGVTEAFF.